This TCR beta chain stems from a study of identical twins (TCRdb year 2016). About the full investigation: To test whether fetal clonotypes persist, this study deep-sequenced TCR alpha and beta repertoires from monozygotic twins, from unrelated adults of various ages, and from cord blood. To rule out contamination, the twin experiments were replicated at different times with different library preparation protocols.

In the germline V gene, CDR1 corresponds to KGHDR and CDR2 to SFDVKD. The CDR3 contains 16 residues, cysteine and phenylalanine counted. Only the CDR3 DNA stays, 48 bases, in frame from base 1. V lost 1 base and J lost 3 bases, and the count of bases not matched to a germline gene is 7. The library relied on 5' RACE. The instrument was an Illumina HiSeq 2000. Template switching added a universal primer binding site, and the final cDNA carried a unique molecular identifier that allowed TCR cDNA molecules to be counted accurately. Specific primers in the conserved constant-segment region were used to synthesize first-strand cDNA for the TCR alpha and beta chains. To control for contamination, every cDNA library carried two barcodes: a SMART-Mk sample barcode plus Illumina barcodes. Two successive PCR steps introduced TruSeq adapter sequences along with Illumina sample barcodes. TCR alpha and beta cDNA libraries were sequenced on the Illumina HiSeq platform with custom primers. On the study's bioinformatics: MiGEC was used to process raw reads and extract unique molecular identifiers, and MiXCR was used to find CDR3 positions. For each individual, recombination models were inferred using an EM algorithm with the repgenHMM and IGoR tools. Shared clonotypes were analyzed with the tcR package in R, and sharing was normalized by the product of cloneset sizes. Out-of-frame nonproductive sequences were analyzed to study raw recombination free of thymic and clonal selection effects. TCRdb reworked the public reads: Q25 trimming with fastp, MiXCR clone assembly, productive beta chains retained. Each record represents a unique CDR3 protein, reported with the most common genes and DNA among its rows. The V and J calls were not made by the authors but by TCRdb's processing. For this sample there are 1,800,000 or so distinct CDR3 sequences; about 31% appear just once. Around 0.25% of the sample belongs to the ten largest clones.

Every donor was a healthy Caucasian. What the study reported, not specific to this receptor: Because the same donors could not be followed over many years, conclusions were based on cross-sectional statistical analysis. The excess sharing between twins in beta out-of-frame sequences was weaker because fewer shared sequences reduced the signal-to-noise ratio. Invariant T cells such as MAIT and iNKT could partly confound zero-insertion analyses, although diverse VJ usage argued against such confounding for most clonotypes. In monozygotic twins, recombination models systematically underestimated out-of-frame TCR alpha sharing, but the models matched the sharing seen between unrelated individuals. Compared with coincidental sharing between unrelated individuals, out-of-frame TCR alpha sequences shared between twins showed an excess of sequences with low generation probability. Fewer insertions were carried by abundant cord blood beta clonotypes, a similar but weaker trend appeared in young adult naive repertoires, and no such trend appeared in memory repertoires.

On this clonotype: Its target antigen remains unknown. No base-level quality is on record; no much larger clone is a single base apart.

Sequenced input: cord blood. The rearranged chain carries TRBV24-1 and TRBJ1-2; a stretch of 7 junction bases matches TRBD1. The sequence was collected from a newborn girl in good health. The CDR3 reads CATSDLDREGHYGYTF. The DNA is TGTGCCACCAGTGATTTAGACAGGGAGGGGCACTATGGCTACACCTTC.